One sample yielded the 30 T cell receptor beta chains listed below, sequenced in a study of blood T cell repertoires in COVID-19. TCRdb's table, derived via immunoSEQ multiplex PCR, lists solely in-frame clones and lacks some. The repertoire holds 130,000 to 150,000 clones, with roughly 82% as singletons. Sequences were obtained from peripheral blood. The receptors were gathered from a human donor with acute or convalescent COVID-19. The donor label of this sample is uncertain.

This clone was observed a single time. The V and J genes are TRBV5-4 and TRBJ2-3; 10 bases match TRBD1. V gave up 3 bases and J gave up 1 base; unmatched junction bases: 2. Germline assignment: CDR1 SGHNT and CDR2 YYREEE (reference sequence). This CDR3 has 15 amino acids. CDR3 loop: CASSSGTGGTDTQYF. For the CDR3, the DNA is TGTGCCAGCAGCTCCGGGACAGGGGGCACAGATACGCAGTATTTT.

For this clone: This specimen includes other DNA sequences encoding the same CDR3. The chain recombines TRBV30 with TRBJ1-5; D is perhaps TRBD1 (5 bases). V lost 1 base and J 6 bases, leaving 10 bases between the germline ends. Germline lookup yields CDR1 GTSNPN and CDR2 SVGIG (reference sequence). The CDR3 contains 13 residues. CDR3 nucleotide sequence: TGTGCCTGGAGTGGGGGCGGGGGTCAGCCCCAGCATTTT. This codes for CAWSGGGGQPQHF.

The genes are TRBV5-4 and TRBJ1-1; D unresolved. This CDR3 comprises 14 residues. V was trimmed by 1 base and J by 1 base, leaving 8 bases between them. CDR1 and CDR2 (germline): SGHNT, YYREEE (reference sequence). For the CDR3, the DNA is TGTGCCAGCAGCTTGATTTCCAGGAACACTGAAGCTTTCTTT. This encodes CASSLISRNTEAFF.

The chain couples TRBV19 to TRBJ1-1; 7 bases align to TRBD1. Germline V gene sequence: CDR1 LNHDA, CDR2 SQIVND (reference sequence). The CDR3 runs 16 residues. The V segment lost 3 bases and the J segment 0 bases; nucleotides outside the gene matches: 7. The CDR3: CASSIKQGGLNTEAFF. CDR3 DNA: TGTGCCAGTAGTATTAAGCAGGGGGGTTTGAACACTGAAGCTTTCTTT.

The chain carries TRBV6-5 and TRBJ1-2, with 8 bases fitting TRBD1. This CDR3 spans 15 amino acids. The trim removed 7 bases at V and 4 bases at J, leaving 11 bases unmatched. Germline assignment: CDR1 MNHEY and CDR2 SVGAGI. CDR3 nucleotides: TGTGCCAGCAAAACAGGACAGGGAGTAGGCTATGGCTACACCTTC. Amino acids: CASKTGQGVGYGYTF.

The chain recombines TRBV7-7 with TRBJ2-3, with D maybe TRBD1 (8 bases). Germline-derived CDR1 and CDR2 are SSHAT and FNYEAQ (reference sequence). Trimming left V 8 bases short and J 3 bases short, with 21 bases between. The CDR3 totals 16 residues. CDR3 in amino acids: CASSPGGRGQTDTQYF. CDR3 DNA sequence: TGTGCCAGCTCCCCGGGGGGCAGGGGGCAAACAGATACGCAGTATTTT.

The CDR3 DNA sequence: TGTGCCTGGAGAAGGATTGAGGGCAGTTCTAATTCACCCCTCCACTTT. It encodes CAWRRIEGSSNSPLHF. This rearrangement joins TRBV30 to TRBJ1-6; D gene unclear. The V and J ends lost 3 bases and 6 bases respectively, with 18 bases between them. The CDR3 runs 16 residues. CDR1 is GTSNPN and CDR2 is SVGIG in the germline V gene (reference sequence).

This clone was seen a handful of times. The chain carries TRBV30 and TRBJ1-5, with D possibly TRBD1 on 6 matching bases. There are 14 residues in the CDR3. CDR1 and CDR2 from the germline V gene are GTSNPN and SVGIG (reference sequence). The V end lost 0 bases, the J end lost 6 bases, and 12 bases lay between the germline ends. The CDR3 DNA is TGTGCCTGGAGTGTAAGGGGGGGGGCTCAGCCCCAGCATTTT. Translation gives CAWSVRGGAQPQHF. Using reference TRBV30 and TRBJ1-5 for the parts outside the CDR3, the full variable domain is SQTIHQWPATLVQPVGSPLSLECTVEGTSNPNLYWYRQAAGRGLQLLFYSVGIGQISSEVPQNLSASRPQDRQFILSSKKLLLSDSGFYLCAWSVRGGAQPQHFGDGTRLSIL.

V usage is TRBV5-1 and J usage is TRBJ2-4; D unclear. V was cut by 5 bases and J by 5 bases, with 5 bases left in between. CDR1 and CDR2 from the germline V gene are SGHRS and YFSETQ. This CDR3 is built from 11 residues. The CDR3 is CASSHQNIQYF. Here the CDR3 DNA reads TGCGCCAGCAGTCATCAAAACATTCAGTACTTC.

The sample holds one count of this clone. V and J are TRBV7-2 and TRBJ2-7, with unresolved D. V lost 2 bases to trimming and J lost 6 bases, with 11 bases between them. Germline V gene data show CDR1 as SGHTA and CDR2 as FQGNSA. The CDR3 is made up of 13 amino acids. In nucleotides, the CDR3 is TGTGCCAGCAGCTTAAGCTCGTGGTCCGAGCAGTACTTC. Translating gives CASSLSSWSEQYF.

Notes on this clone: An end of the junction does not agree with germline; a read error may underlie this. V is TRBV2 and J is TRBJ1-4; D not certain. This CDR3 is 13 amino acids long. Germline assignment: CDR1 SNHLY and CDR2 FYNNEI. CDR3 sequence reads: CASREARAEKLFF. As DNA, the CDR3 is TGTGCCAGCAGAGAAGCACGAGCTGAAAAACTGTTTTTT.

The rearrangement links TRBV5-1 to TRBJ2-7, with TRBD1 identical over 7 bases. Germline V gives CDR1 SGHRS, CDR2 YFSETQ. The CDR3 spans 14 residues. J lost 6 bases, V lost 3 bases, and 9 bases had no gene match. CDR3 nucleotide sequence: TGCGCCAGCAGCTGGGGGACAGCGGAAAGCGAGCAGTACTTC. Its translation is CASSWGTAESEQYF. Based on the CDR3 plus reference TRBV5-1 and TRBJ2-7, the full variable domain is KAGVTQTPRYLIKTRGQQVTLSCSPISGHRSVSWYQQTPGQGLQFLFEYFSETQRNKGNFPGRFSGRQFSNSRSEMNVSTLELGDSALYLCASSWGTAESEQYFGPGTRLTVT.

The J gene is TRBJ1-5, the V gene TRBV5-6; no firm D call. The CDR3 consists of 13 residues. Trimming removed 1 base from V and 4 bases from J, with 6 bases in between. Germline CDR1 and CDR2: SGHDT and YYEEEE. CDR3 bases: TGTGCCAGCAGCTTGTCAGGAAATCAGCCCCAGCATTTT. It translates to CASSLSGNQPQHF.

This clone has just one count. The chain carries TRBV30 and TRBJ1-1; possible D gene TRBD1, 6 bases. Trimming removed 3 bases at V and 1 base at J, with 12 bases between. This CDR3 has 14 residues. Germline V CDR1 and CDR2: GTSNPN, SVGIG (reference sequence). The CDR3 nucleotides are TGTGCCTGGAGCTGGGACACCTCGAACACTGAAGCTTTCTTT. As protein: CAWSWDTSNTEAFF.

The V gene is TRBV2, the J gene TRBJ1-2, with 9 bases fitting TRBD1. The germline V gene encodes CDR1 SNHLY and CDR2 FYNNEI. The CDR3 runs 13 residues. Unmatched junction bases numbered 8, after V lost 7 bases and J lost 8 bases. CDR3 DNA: TGTGCCAGCATATTACAGGGGGCGGGAGGCTACACCTTC. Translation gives CASILQGAGGYTF.

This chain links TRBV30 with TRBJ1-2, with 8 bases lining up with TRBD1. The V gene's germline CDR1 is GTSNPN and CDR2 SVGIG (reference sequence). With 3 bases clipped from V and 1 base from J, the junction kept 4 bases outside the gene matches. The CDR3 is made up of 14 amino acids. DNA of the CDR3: TGTGCCTGGAGCCTACAGGGGGGTAACTATGGCTACACCTTC. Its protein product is CAWSLQGGNYGYTF. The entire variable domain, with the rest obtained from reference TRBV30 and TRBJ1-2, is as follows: SQTIHQWPATLVQPVGSPLSLECTVEGTSNPNLYWYRQAAGRGLQLLFYSVGIGQISSEVPQNLSASRPQDRQFILSSKKLLLSDSGFYLCAWSLQGGNYGYTFGSGTRLTVV.

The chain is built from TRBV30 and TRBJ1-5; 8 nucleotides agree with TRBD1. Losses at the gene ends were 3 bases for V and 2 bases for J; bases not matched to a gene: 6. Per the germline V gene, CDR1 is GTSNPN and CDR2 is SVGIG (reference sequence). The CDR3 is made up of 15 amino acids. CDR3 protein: CAWSAGQGGNQPQHF. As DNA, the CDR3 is TGTGCCTGGAGCGCTGGACAGGGAGGCAATCAGCCCCAGCATTTT.

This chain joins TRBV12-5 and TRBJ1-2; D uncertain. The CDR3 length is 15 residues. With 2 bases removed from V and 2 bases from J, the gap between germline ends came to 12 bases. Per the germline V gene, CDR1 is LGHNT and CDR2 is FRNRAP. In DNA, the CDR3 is TGTGCTAGTGGTTTGACAACCGGGTCGAACTATGGCTACACCTTC. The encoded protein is CASGLTTGSNYGYTF.

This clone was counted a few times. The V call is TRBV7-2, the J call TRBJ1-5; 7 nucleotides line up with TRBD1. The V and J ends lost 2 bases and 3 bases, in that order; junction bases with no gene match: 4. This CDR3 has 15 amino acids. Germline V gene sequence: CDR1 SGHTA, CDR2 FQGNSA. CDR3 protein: CASSLTTGANQPQHF. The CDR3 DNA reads TGTGCCAGCAGCTTAACTACAGGGGCCAATCAGCCCCAGCATTTT.

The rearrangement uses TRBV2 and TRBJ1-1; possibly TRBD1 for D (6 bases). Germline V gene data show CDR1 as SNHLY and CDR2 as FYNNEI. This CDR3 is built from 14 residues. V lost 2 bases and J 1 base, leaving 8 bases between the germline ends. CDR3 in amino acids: CASSEMGANTEAFF. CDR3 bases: TGTGCCAGCAGTGAAATGGGGGCGAACACTGAAGCTTTCTTT.

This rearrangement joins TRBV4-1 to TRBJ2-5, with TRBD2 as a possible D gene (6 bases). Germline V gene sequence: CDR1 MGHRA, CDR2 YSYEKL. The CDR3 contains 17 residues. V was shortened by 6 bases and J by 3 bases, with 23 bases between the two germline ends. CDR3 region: CASSRGGHTGGEETQYF. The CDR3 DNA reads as TGCGCCAGCAGTCGCGGCGGGCACACCGGCGGGGAAGAGACCCAGTACTTC.

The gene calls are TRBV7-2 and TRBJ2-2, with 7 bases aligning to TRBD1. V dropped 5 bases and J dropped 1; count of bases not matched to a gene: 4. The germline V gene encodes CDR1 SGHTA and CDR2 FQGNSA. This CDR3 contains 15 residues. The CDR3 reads CASSPRTGNTGELFF. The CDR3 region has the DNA TGTGCCAGCAGCCCCCGGACAGGGAACACCGGGGAGCTGTTTTTT.

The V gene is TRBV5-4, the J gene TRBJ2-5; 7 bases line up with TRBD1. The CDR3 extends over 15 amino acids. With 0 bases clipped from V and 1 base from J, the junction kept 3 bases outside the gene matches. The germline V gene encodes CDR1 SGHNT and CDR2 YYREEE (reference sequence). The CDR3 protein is CASSLVAGGQETQYF. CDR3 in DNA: TGTGCCAGCAGCTTGGTAGCAGGGGGCCAAGAGACCCAGTACTTC.

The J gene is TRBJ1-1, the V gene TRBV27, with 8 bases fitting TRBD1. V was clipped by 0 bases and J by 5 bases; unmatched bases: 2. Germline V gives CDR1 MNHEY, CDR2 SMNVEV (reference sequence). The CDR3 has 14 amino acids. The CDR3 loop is CASSLSRGHTEAFF. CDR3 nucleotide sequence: TGTGCCAGCAGTTTATCCAGGGGGCATACTGAAGCTTTCTTT.

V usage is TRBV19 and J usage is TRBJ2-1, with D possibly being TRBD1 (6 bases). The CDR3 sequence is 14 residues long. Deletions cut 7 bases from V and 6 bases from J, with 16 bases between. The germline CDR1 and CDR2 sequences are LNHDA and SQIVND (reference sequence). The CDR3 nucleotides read TGTGCCAGTACCCCTGGTGGACAGCTCAATGAGCAGTTCTTC. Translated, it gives CASTPGGQLNEQFF.

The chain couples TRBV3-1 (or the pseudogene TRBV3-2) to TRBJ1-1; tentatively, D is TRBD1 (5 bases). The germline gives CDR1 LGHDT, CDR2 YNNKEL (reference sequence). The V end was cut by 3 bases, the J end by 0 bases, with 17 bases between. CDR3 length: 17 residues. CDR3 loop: CASSQVKGLIMNTEAFF. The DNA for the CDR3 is TGTGCCAGCAGCCAGGTAAAGGGGCTCATTATGAACACTGAAGCTTTCTTT.

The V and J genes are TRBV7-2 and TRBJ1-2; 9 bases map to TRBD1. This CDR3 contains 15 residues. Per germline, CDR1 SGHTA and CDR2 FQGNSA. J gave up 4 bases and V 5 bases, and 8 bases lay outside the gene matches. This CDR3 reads CASSLQGTGTYGYTF. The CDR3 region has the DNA TGTGCCAGCAGCCTCCAGGGGACAGGGACCTATGGCTACACCTTC.

The CDR3 is CASSRARTGDYEQYF. The CDR3 bases are TGTGCCAGTAGCAGGGCCCGGACAGGGGATTACGAGCAGTACTTC. J is TRBJ2-7 and V is TRBV19; 9 nucleotides align to TRBD1. After removal of 6 bases from V and 4 bases from J, the junction contained 10 bases not matched to a gene. Looked up from germline, CDR1 is LNHDA and CDR2 is SQIVND (reference sequence). The CDR3 has 15 residues.

This CDR3 is CAWSVAFGYGYTF. CDR3 in DNA: TGTGCCTGGAGTGTGGCCTTCGGGTATGGCTACACCTTC. V gene TRBV30 combines with J gene TRBJ1-2; no clear D. Per germline, CDR1 GTSNPN and CDR2 SVGIG (reference sequence). V was clipped by 0 bases and J by 5 bases, with 10 bases between them. The CDR3 totals 13 residues. Based on the CDR3 plus reference TRBV30 and TRBJ1-2, the full variable domain is SQTIHQWPATLVQPVGSPLSLECTVEGTSNPNLYWYRQAAGRGLQLLFYSVGIGQISSEVPQNLSASRPQDRQFILSSKKLLLSDSGFYLCAWSVAFGYGYTFGSGTRLTVV.

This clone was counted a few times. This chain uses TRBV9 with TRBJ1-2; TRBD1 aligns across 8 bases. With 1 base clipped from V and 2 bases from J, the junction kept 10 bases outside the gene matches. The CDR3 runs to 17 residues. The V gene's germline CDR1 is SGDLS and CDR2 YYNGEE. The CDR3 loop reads CASSVNLDRGENYGYTF. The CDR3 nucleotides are TGTGCCAGCAGCGTAAACCTCGACAGGGGAGAAAACTATGGCTACACCTTC.